This is a list of T cell receptor beta chains from one sample in a study of cytomegalovirus exposure and HLA in healthy donors. Sequenced by immunoSEQ multiplex PCR; TCRdb stores in-frame clones only, minus some. The sample lists 97,000 or so clones; roughly 81% were seen once. Sequencing was done on a sample of PBMCs. The receptors were gathered from a man aged 40-50 years in good health and CMV-seronegative. Each CDR3 is given with its conserved first and last residue. D genes are given only for firm matches. Size is omitted from some rows. Given values are once, few, many or a class for expanded clones.

once TRBJ2-7 NA TRBV28 TGTGCCAGCAGTATAAACACCCTGGGGCAGGCCGACTACGAGCAGTACTTC CASSINTLGQADYEQYF
NA TRBJ2-7 NA TRBV18 TGTGCCAGCTCACCCAGGGATTCCTCCTACGAGCAGTACTTC CASSPRDSSYEQYF
few TRBJ1-1 TRBD1 TRBV6-1 TGTGCCAGCAGTGAAGCGCCTCCAGGGGGTAACACTGAAGCTTTCTTT CASSEAPPGGNTEAFF
NA TRBJ2-7 NA TRBV12-5 TGTGCTAGTGGTTCCCCAGGCGTCAGCTCCTACGAGCAGTACTTC CASGSPGVSSYEQYF
NA TRBJ1-5 TRBD1 TRBV5-5 TGTGCCAGCAGCTCGGGACAGGGGATTGGCAATCAGCCCCAGCATTTT CASSSGQGIGNQPQHF
NA TRBJ2-3 TRBD1 TRBV11-2 TGTGCCAGCAGTTTTCTTACGACGACAGGGGCATTTGGCACAGATACGCAGTATTTT CASSFLTTTGAFGTDTQYF
NA TRBJ1-1 NA TRBV6-1 TGTGCCAGCAGTGAATTTTTGAACAGGGTATACACTGAAGCTTTCTTT CASSEFLNRVYTEAFF
few TRBJ2-2 NA TRBV5-4 TGTGCCAGCAGCCCCGGGACAATGAACACCGGGGAGCTGTTTTTT CASSPGTMNTGELFF
NA TRBJ1-1 TRBD1 TRBV2 TGTGCCAGCAGTGCGGGACAGGGACACACTGAAGCTTTCTTT CASSAGQGHTEAFF
NA TRBJ2-6 TRBD1 TRBV5-1 TGCGCCAGCAGCTTGTCTGGGACAGGGAGTACTGGGGCCAACGTCCTGACTTTC CASSLSGTGSTGANVLTF
NA TRBJ2-5 TRBD2 TRBV9 TGTGCCAGCAGCGCCAGGACTAGCGGGGGGGCATGGCAAGAGACCCAGTACTTC CASSARTSGGAWQETQYF
NA TRBJ1-3 TRBD1 TRBV20-1 TGCAGTGCTCAAGGGGGCAACACCATATATTTT CSAQGGNTIYF
few TRBJ2-7 TRBD1 TRBV6-1 TGTGCCAGCAGCTCGGACAGGGGATGGGTCTACGAGCAGTACTTC CASSSDRGWVYEQYF
NA TRBJ2-3 TRBD2 TRBV9 TGTGCCAGCAGCATCTCCCCGTTCAGCGGGGGAACAGATACGCAGTATTTT CASSISPFSGGTDTQYF
NA TRBJ2-1 TRBD2 TRBV27 TGTGCCAGCAGTAAACTCGGGACGCGTCGCGGGGGTGAGCAGTTCTTC CASSKLGTRRGGEQFF
NA TRBJ1-4 NA TRBV18 TGTGCCAGCTCACGCAATGCGGGGGAAAAACTGTTTTTT CASSRNAGEKLFF